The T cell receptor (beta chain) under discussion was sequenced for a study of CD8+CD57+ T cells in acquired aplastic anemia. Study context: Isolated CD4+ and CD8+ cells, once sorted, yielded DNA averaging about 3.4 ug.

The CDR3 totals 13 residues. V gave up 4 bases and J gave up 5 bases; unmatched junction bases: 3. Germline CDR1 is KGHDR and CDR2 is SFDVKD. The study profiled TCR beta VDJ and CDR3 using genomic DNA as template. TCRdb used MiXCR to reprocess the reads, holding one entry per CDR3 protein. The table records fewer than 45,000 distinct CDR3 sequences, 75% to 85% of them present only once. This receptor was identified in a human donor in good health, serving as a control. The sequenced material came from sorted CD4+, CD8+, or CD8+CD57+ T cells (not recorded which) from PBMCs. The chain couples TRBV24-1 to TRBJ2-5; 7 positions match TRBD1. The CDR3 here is CATSDYRGETQYF. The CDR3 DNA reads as TGTGCCACCAGTGACTACAGGGGTGAGACCCAGTACTTC.